This TCR beta chain was retrieved from a study of T cells expressing NK-cell markers. Germline V CDR1 and CDR2: MGHRA, YSYEKL. This CDR3 is 15 amino acids long. Points on this clonotype: Its antigen is unknown.

Study outcomes and limitations: Six or seven donors carried dominant NKG2C+ clonotypes that made up about 1.0-7.0% of their CD8+ T cells.

TCRdb derives one entry per CDR3 protein from the 5' RACE reads, leaving out DNA. With under 600,000 distinct CDR3 sequences in the sample, the ten largest clones hold almost 1.5%. The sample taken for sequencing was blood T cells: a sorted CD56 or NKG2C T cell subset, CD4+ or CD8+ T cells, or bulk PBMC T cells (not recorded which). The chain joins TRBV4-1 to TRBJ2-1; without DNA, the TCRdb call of TRBD2 cannot be checked. The sequence was obtained from a woman aged 45-59 years in good health. CDR3 protein: CASGAGLAGVFEQFF.